A single sample gave rise to the 14 T cell receptor beta chains below, sequenced in a study of blood T cell repertoires in COVID-19. Data came from immunoSEQ multiplex PCR; TCRdb stores just in-frame clones and leaves some out. The sample holds a few hundred thousand clones, 87% seen once. Specimen: peripheral blood. Source of these receptors: a woman aged 50 to 65 who had recovered from COVID-19.

The chain links TRBV7-2 to TRBJ1-2; D gene uncertain. Looked up from germline, CDR1 is SGHTA and CDR2 is FQGNSA. The CDR3 loop spans 18 amino acids. Trimming took 3 bases from V and 0 from J, leaving 20 bases between them. CDR3 in amino acids: CASSFSVAEYLSNYGYTF. DNA for the CDR3: TGTGCCAGCAGCTTCTCCGTCGCAGAATATCTTTCTAACTATGGCTACACCTTC. Complete variable domain (other parts from reference TRBV7-2 and TRBJ1-2): GAGVSQSPSNKVTEKGKDVELRCDPISGHTALYWYRQSLGQGLEFLIYFQGNSAPDKSGLPSDRFSAERTGGSVSTLTIQRTQQEDSAVYLCASSFSVAEYLSNYGYTFGSGTRLTVV.

The chain is built from TRBV19 and TRBJ2-3, with 10 nucleotides matching TRBD2. CDR3 length equals 14 residues. In germline, CDR1 is LNHDA, CDR2 SQIVND (reference sequence). J gave up 2 bases and V 6 bases, and 2 bases lay outside the gene matches. CDR3 residues: CASRLAGVTDTQYF. CDR3 nucleotides: TGTGCCAGTAGGCTAGCGGGGGTCACAGATACGCAGTATTTT.

The V call is TRBV19, the J call TRBJ1-4, with unresolved D. The CDR3 spans 14 residues. The germline V and J ends were trimmed by 6 bases and 6 bases, with 14 bases remaining between them. Germline V CDR1 and CDR2: LNHDA, SQIVND (reference sequence). The chain's CDR3 is CASRSRQAYEKLFF. The CDR3 DNA is TGTGCCAGTAGGAGTCGGCAGGCTTATGAAAAACTGTTTTTT.

The V call is TRBV4-1, the J call TRBJ1-2; perhaps TRBD1 as D (6 bases). Germline V gene sequence: CDR1 MGHRA, CDR2 YSYEKL. With 3 bases removed from V and 6 bases from J, the gap between germline ends came to 26 bases. CDR3 length: 18 amino acids. CDR3 sequence reads: CASSQTPGSGQWQDGYTF. The CDR3 nucleotides are TGCGCCAGCAGCCAGACTCCTGGGAGTGGACAGTGGCAAGATGGCTACACCTTC.

V usage is TRBV7-9 and J usage is TRBJ1-5; D remains ambiguous. The CDR3 contains 18 residues. Trimming left V 2 bases short and J 0 bases short, with 17 bases between. Per the germline V gene, CDR1 is SEHNR and CDR2 is FQNEAQ (reference sequence). CDR3 protein: CASSLTAGIGNSNQPQHF. DNA of the CDR3: TGTGCCAGCAGCTTAACGGCCGGGATTGGAAATAGCAATCAGCCCCAGCATTTT. Using reference TRBV7-9 and TRBJ1-5 for the parts outside the CDR3, the full variable domain is DTGVSQNPRHKITKRGQNVTFRCDPISEHNRLYWYRQTLGQGPEFLTYFQNEAQLEKSRLLSDRFSAERPKGSFSTLEIQRTEQGDSAMYLCASSLTAGIGNSNQPQHFGDGTRLSIL.

The sample holds a few counts of this clone. The chain combines TRBV27 with TRBJ1-1, with 7 bases that match TRBD1. The CDR3 loop spans 17 amino acids. With 6 bases clipped from V and 0 bases from J, the junction kept 13 bases outside the gene matches. Germline-derived CDR1 and CDR2 are MNHEY and SMNVEV (reference sequence). The CDR3, as DNA: TGTGCCAGCAGATCCCTAATAAAACAGGGGATGAACACTGAAGCTTTCTTT. Translation: CASRSLIKQGMNTEAFF.

V is TRBV11-2 and J is TRBJ2-7; maybe TRBD1 (7 bases). The CDR3 extends over 15 amino acids. V lost 3 bases and J 3 bases, leaving 15 bases between the germline ends. From germline, CDR1 is SGHAT and CDR2 FQNNGV. For the CDR3, the DNA is TGTGCCAGCAGCTTGATTGGACAGGACTACTACGAGCAGTACTTC. Amino acid sequence: CASSLIGQDYYEQYF.

The chain has TRBV11-3 and TRBJ2-1; a possible D gene is TRBD1 (6 bases). Per germline, CDR1 SGHNT and CDR2 YENEEA. This CDR3 contains 16 residues. The V gene lost 4 bases and the J gene lost 7 bases, with 20 bases spanning the gap. The CDR3: CASSSQTGRNRNEQFF. Here the CDR3 DNA reads TGTGCCAGCAGCTCGCAGACAGGAAGAAACAGGAATGAGCAGTTCTTC.

The chain links TRBV5-1 to TRBJ1-3, with 7 bases lining up with TRBD1. Germline assignment: CDR1 SGHRS and CDR2 YFSETQ. The CDR3 totals 16 residues. V was pared by 4 bases and J by 0 bases, with 7 bases of the junction left unmatched. The CDR3 DNA reads TGCGCCAGCAGCCAGGGGGACGGGAGCTCTGGAAACACCATATATTTT. Its translation: CASSQGDGSSGNTIYF. The full variable domain, rest sourced from reference TRBV5-1 and TRBJ1-3, is KAGVTQTPRYLIKTRGQQVTLSCSPISGHRSVSWYQQTPGQGLQFLFEYFSETQRNKGNFPGRFSGRQFSNSRSEMNVSTLELGDSALYLCASSQGDGSSGNTIYFGEGSWLTVV.

This clone showed up just once. V usage is TRBV10-2 and J usage is TRBJ2-7; 10 nucleotides agree with TRBD2. The CDR3 spans 14 residues. The V gene end was trimmed by 6 bases and the J gene end by 3 bases; junction bases not matched to a gene: 5. Germline CDR1 is WSHSY and CDR2 is SAAADI. The DNA for the CDR3 is TGCGCCAGCAGAGAAGCGGGGGGGAACTACGAGCAGTACTTC. Encoded protein: CASREAGGNYEQYF.

This clone occurred a few times. The V and J genes are TRBV30 and TRBJ2-5; TRBD2 might be the D (6 bases). Per germline, CDR1 GTSNPN and CDR2 SVGIG (reference sequence). The CDR3 extends over 15 amino acids. The V gene lost 4 bases and the J gene lost 2 bases, with 17 bases spanning the gap. CDR3 sequence: CAWNLASGNQETQYF. The CDR3 DNA reads TGTGCCTGGAATCTAGCGTCCGGAAATCAAGAGACCCAGTACTTC. The full variable domain, rest sourced from reference TRBV30 and TRBJ2-5, is SQTIHQWPATLVQPVGSPLSLECTVEGTSNPNLYWYRQAAGRGLQLLFYSVGIGQISSEVPQNLSASRPQDRQFILSSKKLLLSDSGFYLCAWNLASGNQETQYFGPGTRLLVL.

The rearrangement links TRBV18 to TRBJ2-7; 11 nucleotides agree with TRBD1. V lost 5 bases to trimming and J lost 4 bases; unmatched junction nucleotides: 4. The CDR3 length is 14 residues. Germline CDR1 and CDR2: KGHSH and LQKENI. This CDR3 reads CASSGQGAQYEQYF. The CDR3 DNA is TGTGCCAGCTCAGGACAGGGGGCGCAATACGAGCAGTACTTC. Together with reference TRBV18 and TRBJ2-7, the CDR3 gives the full variable domain: NAGVMQNPRHLVRRRGQEARLRCSPMKGHSHVYWYRQLPEEGLKFMVYLQKENIIDESGMPKERFSAEFPKEGPSILRIQQVVRGDSAAYFCASSGQGAQYEQYFGPGTRLTVT.

This chain's CDR3 is CASSTTMNTEAFF. In DNA form, the CDR3 reads TGTGCCAGTAGTACTACCATGAACACTGAAGCTTTCTTT. This rearrangement joins TRBV19 to TRBJ1-1; D is undetermined. The germline V gene has CDR1 LNHDA and CDR2 SQIVND (reference sequence). The CDR3 is 13 amino acids. V lost 4 bases, J lost 0 bases, and 6 bases lay in between.

The chain couples TRBV6-5 to TRBJ1-5; TRBD1 matches 9 bases. Germline values: CDR1 MNHEY, CDR2 SVGAGI. V trimming: 6 bases; J trimming: 5 bases; junction bases outside the gene matches: 5. The CDR3 covers 14 residues. The CDR3 DNA reads as TGTGCCAGCAGCCCGGGACAGGGTCATCAGCCCCAGCATTTT. Its translation is CASSPGQGHQPQHF.